The rows below give T cell receptor beta chains drawn from one sample of a study of blood T cell repertoires in COVID-19. The protocol was immunoSEQ multiplex PCR, while the TCRdb copy is restricted to in-frame clones and leaves out a portion. The table lists under 150,000 clones, about 89% of them singletons. Sequenced input: peripheral blood. The receptors were sampled from a man aged 50 to 59 with active COVID-19. CDR3s include the opening cysteine and the closing phenylalanine or tryptophan. The order of the fields is CDR3 length, V gene, D gene, clone size, J gene, CDR3 protein, CDR3 DNA. The D gene is left open where the match is weak. Size values are once, few and many counts, or a class for expanded clones, and some rows have none.

>16|TRBV3-1/TRBV3-2|TRBD2|-|TRBJ2-1
CASSQKGLAGKGEQFF
TGTGCCAGCAGCCAAAAAGGACTAGCGGGCAAAGGCGAGCAGTTCTTC
>14|TRBV10-3|-|-|TRBJ2-1
CAIKRGGSYNEQFF
TGTGCCATCAAAAGGGGGGGCTCCTACAATGAGCAGTTCTTC
>19|TRBV21-1|-|-|TRBJ2-4
CASSKALGTPPEHRNIQYF
TGTGCCAGCAGCAAAGCTCTGGGGACACCGCCCGAGCACCGGAACATTCAGTACTTC
>10|TRBV12-3/TRBV12-4|-|once|TRBJ1-2
CASSLAGYTF
TGTGCCAGCAGTTTGGCTGGCTACACCTTC
>16|TRBV4-1|TRBD2|-|TRBJ2-5
CASSQVVTSGGETQYF
TGCGCCAGCAGCCAAGTAGTGACTAGCGGGGGAGAGACCCAGTACTTC
>13|TRBV12-3/TRBV12-4|-|-|TRBJ1-2
CASSPGKDYGYTF
TGTGCCAGCAGCCCAGGTAAAGACTATGGCTACACCTTC
>14|TRBV7-2|TRBD1|-|TRBJ2-2
CASSWDRVGGELFF
TGTGCCAGCAGTTGGGACAGGGTCGGCGGGGAGCTGTTTTTT
>16|TRBV5-4|TRBD2|-|TRBJ2-1
CASSSSGGASYNEQFF
TGTGCCAGCAGCTCCAGCGGGGGGGCTTCCTACAATGAGCAGTTCTTC
>14|TRBV18|-|-|TRBJ2-7
CASSAGQRNYEQYF
TGTGCCAGCTCAGCGGGACAGAGGAACTACGAGCAGTACTTC
>17|TRBV4-3|-|-|TRBJ1-3
CASSQDVQGHSGNTIYF
TGCGCCAGCAGCCAAGATGTCCAGGGGCACTCTGGAAACACCATATATTTT
>17|TRBV11-2|TRBD2|many|TRBJ2-2
CASSSLAGGPRTGELFF
TGTGCCAGCAGTTCACTAGCGGGGGGGCCTCGCACCGGGGAGCTGTTTTTT